This T cell receptor (beta chain) comes out of a study of cytomegalovirus exposure and HLA in healthy donors. The overall study: A subsequent analysis stated that the 95 to 150 validation repertoires were run on the same platform as the approximately 710 first-cohort repertoires.

This CDR3 contains 16 residues. Trimming left V 6 bases short and J 1 base short, with 16 bases between. Germline-derived CDR1 and CDR2 are MNHEY and SMNVEV (reference sequence). Profiled with immunoSEQ multiplex PCR; TCRdb holds only in-frame clones, not every one. The profile shows 150,000 to 200,000 clones, roughly 89% of them singletons. The rearrangement joins TRBV27 to TRBJ2-1; D is perhaps TRBD1 (7 bases). This TCR came from a woman in her thirties in good health and CMV-seronegative. Sequenced sample: PBMCs. The CDR3 bases are TGTGCCAGCAGCCTTGGAGGGGGCATTTCCTACAATGAGCAGTTCTTC. As protein: CASSLGGGISYNEQFF.